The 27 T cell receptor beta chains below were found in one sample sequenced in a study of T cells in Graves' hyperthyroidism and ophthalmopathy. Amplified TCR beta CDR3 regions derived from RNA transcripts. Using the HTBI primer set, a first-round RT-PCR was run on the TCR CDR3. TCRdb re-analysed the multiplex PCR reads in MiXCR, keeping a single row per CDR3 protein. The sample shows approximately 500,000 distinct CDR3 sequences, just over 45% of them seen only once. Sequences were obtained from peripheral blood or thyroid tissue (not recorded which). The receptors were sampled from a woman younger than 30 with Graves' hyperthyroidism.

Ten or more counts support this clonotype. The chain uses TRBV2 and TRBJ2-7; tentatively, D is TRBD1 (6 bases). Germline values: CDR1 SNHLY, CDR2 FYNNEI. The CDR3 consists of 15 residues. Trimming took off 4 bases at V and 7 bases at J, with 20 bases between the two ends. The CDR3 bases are TGTGCCAGCAGTGGGTCCTCTCACAGGGTACGGGAGCAGTACTTC. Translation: CASSGSSHRVREQYF. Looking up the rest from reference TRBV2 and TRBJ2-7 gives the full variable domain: EPEVTQTPSHQVTQMGQEVILRCVPISNHLYFYWYRQILGQKVEFLVSFYNNEISEKSEIFDDQFSVERPDGSNFTLKIRSTKLEDSAMYFCASSGSSHRVREQYFGPGTRLTVT.

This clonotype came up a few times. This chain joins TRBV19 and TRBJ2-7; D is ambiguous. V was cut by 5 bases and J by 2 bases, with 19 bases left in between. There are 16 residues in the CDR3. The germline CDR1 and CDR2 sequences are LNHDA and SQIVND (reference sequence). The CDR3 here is CASSGRLTRPTYEQYF. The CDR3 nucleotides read TGTGCCAGTAGTGGCCGACTTACAAGACCTACCTACGAGCAGTACTTC.

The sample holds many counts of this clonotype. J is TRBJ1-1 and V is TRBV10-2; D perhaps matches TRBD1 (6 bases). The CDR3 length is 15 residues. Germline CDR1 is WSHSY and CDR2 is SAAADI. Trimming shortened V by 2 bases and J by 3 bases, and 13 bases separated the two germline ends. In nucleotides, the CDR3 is TGCGCCAGCAGTGAGCTCTCCCAGGGGCACACTGAAGCTTTCTTT. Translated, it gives CASSELSQGHTEAFF.

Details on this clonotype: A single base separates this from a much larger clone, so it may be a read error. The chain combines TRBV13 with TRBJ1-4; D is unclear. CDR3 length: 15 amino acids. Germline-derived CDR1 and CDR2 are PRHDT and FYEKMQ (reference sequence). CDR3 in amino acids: CAGSRRRPTNEKLFF. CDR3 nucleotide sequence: TGTGCCGGCAGCCGACGTAGGCCAACTAATGAAAAACTGTTTTTT.

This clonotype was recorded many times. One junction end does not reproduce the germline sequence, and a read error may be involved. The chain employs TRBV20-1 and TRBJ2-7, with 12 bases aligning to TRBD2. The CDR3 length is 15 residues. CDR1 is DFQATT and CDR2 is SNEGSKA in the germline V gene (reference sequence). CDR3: CSARGLAGSSYEQYF. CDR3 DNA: TGCAGTGCGAGAGGACTAGCGGGGAGCTCCTACGAGCAGTACTTC.

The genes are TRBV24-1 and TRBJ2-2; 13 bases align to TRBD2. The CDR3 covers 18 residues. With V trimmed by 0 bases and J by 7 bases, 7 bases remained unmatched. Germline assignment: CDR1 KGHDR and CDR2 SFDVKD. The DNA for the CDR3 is TGTGCCACCAGTGATTTGCGATTAGGGACTAGCGGGGACGGGGAGCTGTTTTTT. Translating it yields CATSDLRLGTSGDGELFF.

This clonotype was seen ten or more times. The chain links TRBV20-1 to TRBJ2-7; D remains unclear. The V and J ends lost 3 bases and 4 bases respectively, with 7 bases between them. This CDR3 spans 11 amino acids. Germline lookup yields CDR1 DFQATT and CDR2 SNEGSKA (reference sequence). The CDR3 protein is CSASRLYEQYF. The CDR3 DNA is TGCAGTGCTAGTAGGCTGTACGAGCAGTACTTC.

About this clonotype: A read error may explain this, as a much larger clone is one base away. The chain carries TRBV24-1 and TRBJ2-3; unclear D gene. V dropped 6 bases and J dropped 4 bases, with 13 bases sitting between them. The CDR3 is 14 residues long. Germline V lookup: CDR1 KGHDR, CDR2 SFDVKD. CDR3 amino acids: CATSKLENSDTQYF. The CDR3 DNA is TGTGCCACCAGTAAACTGGAAAACTCAGATACGCAGTATTTT.

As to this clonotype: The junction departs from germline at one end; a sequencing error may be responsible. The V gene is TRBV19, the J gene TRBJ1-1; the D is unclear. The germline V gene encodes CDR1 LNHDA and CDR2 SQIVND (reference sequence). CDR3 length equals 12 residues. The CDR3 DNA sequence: TGTGCCACCATAGACCCTCCCGCGCAAGCTTTCTTC. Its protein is CATIDPPAQAFF.

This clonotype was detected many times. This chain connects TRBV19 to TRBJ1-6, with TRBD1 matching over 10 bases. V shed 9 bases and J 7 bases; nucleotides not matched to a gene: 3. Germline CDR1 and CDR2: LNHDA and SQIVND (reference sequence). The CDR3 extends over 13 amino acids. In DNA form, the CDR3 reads TGTGCCAGCGGGGGACAGGGGAATTCACCCCTCCACTTT. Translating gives CASGGQGNSPLHF. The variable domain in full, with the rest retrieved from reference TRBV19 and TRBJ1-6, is DGGITQSPKYLFRKEGQNVTLSCEQNLNHDAMYWYRQDPGQGLRLIYYSQIVNDFQKGDIAEGYSVSREKKESFPLTVTSAQKNPTAFYLCASGGQGNSPLHFGNGTRLTVT.

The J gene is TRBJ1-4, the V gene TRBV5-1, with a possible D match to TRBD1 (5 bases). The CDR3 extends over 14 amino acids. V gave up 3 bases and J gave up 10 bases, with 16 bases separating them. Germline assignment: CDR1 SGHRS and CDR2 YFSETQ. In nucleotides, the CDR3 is TGCGCCAGCAGCTCCGGGACCGAGGGTGGAAAACTGTTTTTT. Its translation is CASSSGTEGGKLFF.

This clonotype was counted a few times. The CDR3 bases are TGTGCCAGCAGTTTCCCGGGACCCTACGAGCAGTACTTC. It specifies CASSFPGPYEQYF. The chain recombines TRBV2 with TRBJ2-7; D possibly uses TRBD1 or TRBD2 (5 bases each). CDR1 is SNHLY and CDR2 is FYNNEI in the germline V gene. The V gene lost 5 bases and the J gene lost 2 bases, with 10 bases spanning the gap. The CDR3 runs 13 residues.

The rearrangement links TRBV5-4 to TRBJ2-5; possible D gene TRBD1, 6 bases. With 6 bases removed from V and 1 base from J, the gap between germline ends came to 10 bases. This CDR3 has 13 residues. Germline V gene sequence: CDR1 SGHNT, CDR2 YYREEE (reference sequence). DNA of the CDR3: TGTGCCAGCATGGGGGCGCTCCAAGAGACCCAGTACTTC. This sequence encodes CASMGALQETQYF.

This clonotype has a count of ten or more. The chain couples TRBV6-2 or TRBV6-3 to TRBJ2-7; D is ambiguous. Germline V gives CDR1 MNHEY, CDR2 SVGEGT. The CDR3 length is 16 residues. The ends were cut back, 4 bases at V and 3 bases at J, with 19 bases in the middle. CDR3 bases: TGTGCCAGCAGTTTGGGCCCTCGTGAAAAAATCTACGAGCAGTACTTC. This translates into CASSLGPREKIYEQYF.

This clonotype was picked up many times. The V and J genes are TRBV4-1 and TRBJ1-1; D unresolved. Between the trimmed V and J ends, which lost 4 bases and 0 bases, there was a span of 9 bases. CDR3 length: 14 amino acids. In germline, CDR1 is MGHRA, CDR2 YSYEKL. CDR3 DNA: TGCGCCAGCAGCCCCACAAGGCTGAACACTGAAGCTTTCTTT. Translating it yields CASSPTRLNTEAFF.

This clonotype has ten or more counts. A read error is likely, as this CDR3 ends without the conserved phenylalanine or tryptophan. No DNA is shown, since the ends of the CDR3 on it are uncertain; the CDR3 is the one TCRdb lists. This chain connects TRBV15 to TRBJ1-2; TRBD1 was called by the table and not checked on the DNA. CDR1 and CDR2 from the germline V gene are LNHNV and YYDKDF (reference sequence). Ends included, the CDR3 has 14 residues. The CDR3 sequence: CATSRRTADTPFFS.

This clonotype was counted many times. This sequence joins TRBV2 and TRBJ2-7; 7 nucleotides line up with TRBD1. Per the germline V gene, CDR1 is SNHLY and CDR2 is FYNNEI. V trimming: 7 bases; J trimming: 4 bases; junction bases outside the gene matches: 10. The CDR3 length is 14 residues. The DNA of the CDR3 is TGTGCCAGCACTACGACAGGGAGCCCTTACGAGCAGTACTTC. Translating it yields CASTTTGSPYEQYF.

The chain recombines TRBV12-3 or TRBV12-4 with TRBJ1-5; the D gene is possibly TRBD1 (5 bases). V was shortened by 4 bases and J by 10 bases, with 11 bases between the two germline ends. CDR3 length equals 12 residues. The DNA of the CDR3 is TGTGCCAGCAGTTCCCGGGGGGGACCCCAGCATTTT. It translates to CASSSRGGPQHF.

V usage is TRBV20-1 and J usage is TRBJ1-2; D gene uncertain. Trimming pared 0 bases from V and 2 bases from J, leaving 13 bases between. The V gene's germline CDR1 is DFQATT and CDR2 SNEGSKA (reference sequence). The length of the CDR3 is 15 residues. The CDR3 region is CSARDSGRTNYGYTF. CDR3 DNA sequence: TGCAGTGCTAGAGATAGTGGGAGGACGAACTATGGCTACACCTTC.

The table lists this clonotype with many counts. The CDR3 DNA sequence: TGCAGTGCCCAAGGGATTACTAGCGGGTTGGAGACCCAGTACTTC. It encodes CSAQGITSGLETQYF. The chain recombines TRBV20-1 with TRBJ2-5; 9 nucleotides agree with TRBD2. Unmatched junction bases numbered 13, after V lost 6 bases and J lost 5 bases. In germline, CDR1 is DFQATT, CDR2 SNEGSKA (reference sequence). This CDR3 has 15 residues.

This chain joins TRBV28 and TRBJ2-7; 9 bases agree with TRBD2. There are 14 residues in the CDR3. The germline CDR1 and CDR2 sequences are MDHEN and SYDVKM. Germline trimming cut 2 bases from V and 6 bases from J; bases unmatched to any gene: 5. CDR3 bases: TGTGCCAGCAGTTTACCCCTACTAGCGGGCGAGCAGTACTTC. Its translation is CASSLPLLAGEQYF.

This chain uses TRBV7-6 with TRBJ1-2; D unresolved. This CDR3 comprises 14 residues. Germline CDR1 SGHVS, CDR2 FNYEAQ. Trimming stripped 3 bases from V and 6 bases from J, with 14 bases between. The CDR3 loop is CASSLVGREDGYTF. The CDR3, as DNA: TGTGCCAGCAGCTTGGTAGGGAGGGAGGATGGCTACACCTTC.

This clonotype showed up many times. The CDR3 region has the DNA TGCAGCGTTGGGGACACTGTATATGGCTACACCTTC. Translation gives CSVGDTVYGYTF. The chain carries TRBV29-1 and TRBJ1-2; TRBD1 might be the D (6 bases). With 4 bases removed from V and 5 bases from J, the gap between germline ends came to 11 bases. The CDR3 loop spans 12 amino acids. Per the germline V gene, CDR1 is SQVTM and CDR2 is ANQGSEA.

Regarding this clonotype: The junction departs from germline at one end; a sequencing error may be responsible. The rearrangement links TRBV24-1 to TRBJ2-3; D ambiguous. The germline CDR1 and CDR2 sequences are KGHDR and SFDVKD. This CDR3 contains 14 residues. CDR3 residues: CATSDSAGPDAQYF. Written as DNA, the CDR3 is TGTGCCACCAGTGATTCGGCAGGCCCAGATGCGCAGTATTTT.

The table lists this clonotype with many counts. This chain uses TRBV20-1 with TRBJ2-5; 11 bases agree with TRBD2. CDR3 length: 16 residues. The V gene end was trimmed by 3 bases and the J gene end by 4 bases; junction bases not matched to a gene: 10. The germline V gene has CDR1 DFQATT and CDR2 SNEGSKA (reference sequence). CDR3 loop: CSASRETSGRGETQYF. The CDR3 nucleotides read TGCAGTGCTAGTAGGGAAACTAGCGGGAGAGGAGAGACCCAGTACTTC.

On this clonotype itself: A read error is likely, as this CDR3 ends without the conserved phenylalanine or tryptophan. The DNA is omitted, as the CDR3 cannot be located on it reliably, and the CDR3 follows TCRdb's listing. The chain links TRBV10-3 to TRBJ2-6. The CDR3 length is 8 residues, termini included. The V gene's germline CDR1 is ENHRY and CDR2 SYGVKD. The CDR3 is CAISESGP.

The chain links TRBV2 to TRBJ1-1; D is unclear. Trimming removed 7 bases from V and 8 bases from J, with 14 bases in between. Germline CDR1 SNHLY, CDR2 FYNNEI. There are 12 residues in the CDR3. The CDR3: CASTEWATEAFF. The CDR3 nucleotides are TGTGCCAGCACCGAATGGGCGACGGAAGCTTTCTTT. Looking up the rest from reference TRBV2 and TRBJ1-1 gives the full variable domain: EPEVTQTPSHQVTQMGQEVILRCVPISNHLYFYWYRQILGQKVEFLVSFYNNEISEKSEIFDDQFSVERPDGSNFTLKIRSTKLEDSAMYFCASTEWATEAFFGQGTRLTVV.